This T cell receptor (beta chain) comes out of a study of blood T cell repertoires in COVID-19. Study-level background: Donors in the United States, Italy and Spain gave samples during acute or convalescent COVID-19. PBMCs, B-cell-depleted T cells, or T cells were the source of the cDNA or gDNA that made up the material.

As handled by the study authors: Amplifying reference gene primers gave estimates of nucleated cell counts. TCRdb keeps only in-frame clones here, not all; method: immunoSEQ multiplex PCR. The V and J calls and clone size come from that table; D and trimming were worked out from the DNA. Altogether 55,000 to 75,000 clones are present, 85% to 90% being singletons, with the ten largest covering around 3.5%. This receptor was identified in a middle-aged man with active COVID-19. Input material: peripheral blood.

The CDR3 bases are TGTGCCAGTAGTATCTGGGCCCCGGTCACTGAAGCTTTCTTT. The encoded protein is CASSIWAPVTEAFF. This chain uses TRBV19 with TRBJ1-1; D remains unclear. V lost 3 bases, J lost 4 bases, and 12 bases lay in between. The CDR3 totals 14 residues. The germline V gene has CDR1 LNHDA and CDR2 SQIVND (reference sequence).